The 28 T cell receptor beta chains reported below all come from one sample, sequenced in a study of shared clonotypes between healthy human individuals. Sequencing used immunoSEQ multiplex PCR; TCRdb keeps in-frame clones, though not all of them. The sample has some 2,400,000 clones, 90% to 96% seen once. The sample consisted of naive CD4+ T cells sorted from blood. Subset meaning: CD45RA+ positively selected. These receptors were obtained from a man aged 18 to 29 in good health.

The CDR3: CASSGRTSNSYNEQFF. CDR3 in DNA: TGTGCCAGCAGCGGAAGAACTAGCAACTCCTACAATGAGCAGTTCTTC. The V gene is TRBV9, the J gene TRBJ2-1; perhaps TRBD2 as D (6 bases). This CDR3 region has 16 residues. Trimming took 3 bases from V and 0 from J, leaving 13 bases between them. Germline V CDR1 and CDR2: SGDLS, YYNGEE.

The chain carries TRBV5-1 and TRBJ1-1; possibly TRBD1 for D (5 bases). Trimming removed 0 bases from V and 5 bases from J, with 14 bases in between. This CDR3 is built from 15 residues. Germline lookup yields CDR1 SGHRS and CDR2 YFSETQ. The CDR3: CASSLGQTLGTEAFF. The CDR3 DNA reads as TGCGCCAGCAGCTTGGGACAGACCCTGGGGACTGAAGCTTTCTTT.

Regarding this clone: Other nucleotide sequences in the sample specify the same CDR3. The rearrangement links TRBV12-5 to TRBJ2-3; a weak D match, TRBD2 (6 bases). The V end was cut by 3 bases, the J end by 4 bases, with 11 bases between. Germline lookup yields CDR1 LGHNT and CDR2 FRNRAP. This CDR3 region has 14 residues. The CDR3 loop reads CASGFSGGADTQYF. The CDR3 DNA reads TGTGCTAGTGGTTTCTCCGGCGGGGCAGATACGCAGTATTTT.

The chain links TRBV27 to TRBJ1-2; no clear D. The V gene lost 5 bases and the J gene lost 0 bases, with 13 bases spanning the gap. Germline lookup yields CDR1 MNHEY and CDR2 SMNVEV (reference sequence). The CDR3 length is 15 residues. The CDR3 reads CASSPRVEANYGYTF. Here the CDR3 DNA reads TGTGCCAGCAGTCCCCGCGTTGAAGCTAACTATGGCTACACCTTC.

V is TRBV6-5 and J is TRBJ1-6, with D maybe TRBD1 (6 bases). Germline CDR1 and CDR2: MNHEY and SVGAGI. Trimming shortened V by 8 bases and J by 7 bases, and 15 bases separated the two germline ends. The CDR3 consists of 14 residues. This chain's CDR3 is CASGLDSWNSPLHF. In DNA, the CDR3 is TGTGCCAGCGGACTGGACAGCTGGAATTCACCCCTCCACTTT.

The chain couples TRBV10-3 to TRBJ1-5; TRBD1 might be the D (5 bases). The CDR3 has 13 residues. The V end lost 6 bases, the J end lost 3 bases, and 9 bases lay between the germline ends. The germline V gene encodes CDR1 ENHRY and CDR2 SYGVKD. CDR3 DNA sequence: TGTGCCATCAGGAGGGGTGACAATCAGCCCCAGCATTTT. This sequence encodes CAIRRGDNQPQHF.

The rearrangement joins TRBV5-6 to TRBJ2-4; no definite D call. This CDR3 is 13 amino acids long. Germline-derived CDR1 and CDR2 are SGHDT and YYEEEE. With 3 bases removed from V and 8 bases from J, the gap between germline ends came to 12 bases. The CDR3 DNA follows: TGTGCCAGCAGCTCCGAACCTTTGGACATTCAGTACTTC. This codes for CASSSEPLDIQYF.

The chain is built from TRBV5-4 and TRBJ2-1; 15 positions match TRBD2. From germline, CDR1 is SGHNT and CDR2 YYREEE (reference sequence). The J segment lost 5 bases and the V segment lost 4 bases, leaving 4 bases of the junction unmatched. The CDR3 is 16 residues long. The CDR3 spells CASSIRTSGGDNEQFF. The DNA of the CDR3 is TGTGCCAGCAGCATTCGGACTAGCGGGGGGGACAATGAGCAGTTCTTC. The full variable domain, rest sourced from reference TRBV5-4 and TRBJ2-1, is ETGVTQSPTHLIKTRGQQVTLRCSSQSGHNTVSWYQQALGQGPQFIFQYYREEENGRGNFPPRFSGLQFPNYSSELNVNALELDDSALYLCASSIRTSGGDNEQFFGPGTRLTVL.

The chain joins TRBV11-1 to TRBJ2-1, with D possibly being TRBD2 (7 bases). V was pared by 5 bases and J by 5 bases, with 19 bases between. The CDR3 contains 16 residues. Germline V lookup: CDR1 SGHAT, CDR2 FQDESV (reference sequence). The CDR3: CASSPSRGGKNNEQFF. CDR3 nucleotides: TGTGCCAGCAGCCCCTCTAGGGGGGGGAAAAACAATGAGCAGTTCTTC.

This clone was counted once. V is TRBV7-8 and J is TRBJ1-1; maybe TRBD1 (5 bases). Germline loops: CDR1 SGHVS, CDR2 FQNEAQ. The CDR3 has 14 amino acids. V shed 7 bases and J shed 5 bases, with 17 bases lying between them. This CDR3 reads CASTPGRVETEAFF. The DNA for the CDR3 is TGTGCCAGCACCCCGGGCAGGGTCGAGACTGAAGCTTTCTTT.

The chain is built from TRBV5-1 and TRBJ2-7; 11 bases align to TRBD2. From germline, CDR1 is SGHRS and CDR2 YFSETQ. The CDR3 is 18 residues long. The ends lost 4 bases at V and 0 bases at J; junction bases unmatched: 12. CDR3 residues: CASSTGGLAGGSSYEQYF. CDR3 nucleotides: TGCGCCAGCAGCACCGGTGGGTTAGCGGGAGGGAGCTCCTACGAGCAGTACTTC. Supplemented by reference TRBV5-1 and TRBJ2-7, the full variable domain reads KAGVTQTPRYLIKTRGQQVTLSCSPISGHRSVSWYQQTPGQGLQFLFEYFSETQRNKGNFPGRFSGRQFSNSRSEMNVSTLELGDSALYLCASSTGGLAGGSSYEQYFGPGTRLTVT.

The chain employs TRBV7-2 and TRBJ2-5; D perhaps matches TRBD2 (6 bases). The V end was cut by 3 bases, the J end by 2 bases, with 13 bases between. CDR1 SGHTA and CDR2 FQGNSA come from the germline V gene. This CDR3 has 15 residues. CDR3 in amino acids: CASSFAGRAQETQYF. CDR3 nucleotide sequence: TGTGCCAGCAGCTTTGCGGGACGCGCTCAAGAGACCCAGTACTTC.

Note on this clone: Germline and junction disagree at one end, which may indicate a read error. The chain recombines TRBV9 with TRBJ2-5; 9 nucleotides align to TRBD2. This CDR3 has 16 residues. Germline lookup yields CDR1 SGDLS and CDR2 YYNGEE. CDR3 amino acids: CASSVVAGGPQEAQYF. The CDR3 DNA follows: TGTGCCAGCAGCGTAGTCGCGGGGGGGCCCCAAGAGGCCCAGTACTTC.

V usage is TRBV6-1 and J usage is TRBJ2-2; D is perhaps TRBD1 (6 bases). Germline CDR1 is MNHNS and CDR2 is SASEGT. Trimming removed 4 bases at V and 9 bases at J, with 15 bases between. CDR3 length equals 14 residues. The CDR3 loop reads CASSGLQGKWELFF. The CDR3 DNA reads TGTGCCAGCAGTGGGTTGCAGGGGAAGTGGGAGCTGTTTTTT.

CDR3 nucleotide sequence: TGCGCCAGCAGCCGGGGGGGTGCGGGAGGGTACGAGCAGTACTTC. Translating gives CASSRGGAGGYEQYF. The chain combines TRBV4-1 with TRBJ2-7, with 9 bases that match TRBD2. Germline lookup yields CDR1 MGHRA and CDR2 YSYEKL. The CDR3 extends over 15 amino acids. The J segment lost 4 bases and the V segment lost 4 bases, leaving 8 bases of the junction unmatched.

This clone was counted a single time. The chain combines TRBV7-8 with TRBJ2-3; 13 positions match TRBD2. The CDR3 runs 19 residues. Losses at the gene ends were 0 bases for V and 3 bases for J; bases not matched to a gene: 9. Germline lookup yields CDR1 SGHVS and CDR2 FQNEAQ. CDR3 sequence (DNA): TGTGCCAGCAGCTTAGCGCGAGGACTAGCGGGAGTTCCGACAGATACGCAGTATTTT. Encoded protein: CASSLARGLAGVPTDTQYF.

V and J are TRBV5-1 and TRBJ2-3; TRBD2 agrees at 7 bases. V dropped 4 bases and J dropped 6; count of bases not matched to a gene: 8. The CDR3 length is 14 residues. Germline CDR1 is SGHRS and CDR2 is YFSETQ. CDR3 DNA sequence: TGCGCCAGCAGCGAAAACCTTAGCGGGGATACGCAGTATTTT. As protein: CASSENLSGDTQYF.

This chain links TRBV27 with TRBJ2-2, with TRBD2 matching 7 bases. CDR1 is MNHEY, CDR2 SMNVEV, per germline (reference sequence). The CDR3 loop spans 18 amino acids. After removal of 2 bases from V and 2 bases from J, the junction contained 11 bases not matched to a gene. CDR3 region: CASSLEAWSGVNTGELFF. The DNA of the CDR3 is TGTGCCAGCAGTTTAGAGGCTTGGAGCGGGGTAAACACCGGGGAGCTGTTTTTT.

CDR3 sequence reads: CSVWDRAAYNEQFF. The CDR3, as DNA: TGCAGCGTTTGGGACAGGGCTGCCTACAATGAGCAGTTCTTC. The V and J genes are TRBV29-1 and TRBJ2-1; TRBD1 matches at 9 bases. V gave up 5 bases and J gave up 2 bases; unmatched junction bases: 4. Germline V gene data show CDR1 as SQVTM and CDR2 as ANQGSEA. This CDR3 has 14 amino acids.

This rearrangement joins TRBV5-1 to TRBJ1-1, with 7 bases aligning to TRBD1. The CDR3 is 17 residues long. Germline assignment: CDR1 SGHRS and CDR2 YFSETQ. V lost 1 base to trimming and J lost 2 bases; unmatched junction nucleotides: 11. In nucleotides, the CDR3 is TGCGCCAGCAGCTTGCTCCCTCGGACAGGAGGAAACACTGAAGCTTTCTTT. As protein: CASSLLPRTGGNTEAFF.

The chain joins TRBV7-8 to TRBJ2-4; no clear D. The V end was cut by 0 bases, the J end by 0 bases, with 12 bases between. Germline V lookup: CDR1 SGHVS, CDR2 FQNEAQ. The CDR3 has 17 residues. The CDR3 DNA reads TGTGCCAGCAGCTTAGCGCCTTTGTATCTAGCCAAAAACATTCAGTACTTC. This translates into CASSLAPLYLAKNIQYF. Looking up the rest from reference TRBV7-8 and TRBJ2-4 gives the full variable domain: GAGVSQSPRYKVAKRGQDVALRCDPISGHVSLFWYQQALGQGPEFLTYFQNEAQLDKSGLPSDRFFAERPEGSVSTLKIQRTQQEDSAVYLCASSLAPLYLAKNIQYFGAGTRLSVL.

Turning to this clone: Other DNA sequences from this sample encode an identical CDR3 as well. The gene calls are TRBV7-9 and TRBJ1-1, with D maybe TRBD1 (6 bases). The germline V gene encodes CDR1 SEHNR and CDR2 FQNEAQ (reference sequence). V dropped 2 bases and J dropped 1 base, with 11 bases sitting between them. The CDR3 covers 15 residues. CDR3: CASSLNGQPNTEAFF. The CDR3 nucleotides are TGTGCCAGCAGCTTAAATGGACAGCCGAACACTGAAGCTTTCTTT.

The chain couples TRBV15 to TRBJ2-2; TRBD1 aligns across 7 bases. Trimming cost V 5 bases and J 2 bases; bases outside gene matches: 5. CDR1 and CDR2 (germline): LNHNV, YYDKDF (reference sequence). This CDR3 region has 15 residues. In DNA form, the CDR3 reads TGTGCCACCAGCTTCGGGACAGTTAACACCGGGGAGCTGTTTTTT. Protein sequence: CATSFGTVNTGELFF. The variable domain in full, with the rest retrieved from reference TRBV15 and TRBJ2-2, is DAMVIQNPRYQVTQFGKPVTLSCSQTLNHNVMYWYQQKSSQAPKLLFHYYDKDFNNEADTPDNFQSRRPNTSFCFLDIRSPGLGDTAMYLCATSFGTVNTGELFFGEGSRLTVL.

The genes are TRBV4-3 and TRBJ2-3; D is undetermined. V lost 8 bases to trimming and J lost 0 bases, with 9 bases between them. Germline-derived CDR1 and CDR2 are LGHNA and YSLEER. The CDR3 extends over 13 amino acids. CDR3 nucleotides: TGCGCCAGCGTCCCTCAAAGCACAGATACGCAGTATTTT. It codes for CASVPQSTDTQYF.

This sequence joins TRBV7-2 and TRBJ2-5, with D possibly matching TRBD2 (7 bases). There are 16 residues in the CDR3. Germline loops: CDR1 SGHTA, CDR2 FQGNSA. The germline V and J ends were trimmed by 4 bases and 4 bases, with 19 bases remaining between them. CDR3 coding DNA: TGTGCCAGCAGCTCCTTGACAGGACTAGGCGGAGAGACCCAGTACTTC. It is translated as CASSSLTGLGGETQYF.

J is TRBJ2-1 and V is TRBV5-1, with a weak D call TRBD1 (5 bases). This CDR3 has 15 residues. CDR1 is SGHRS, CDR2 YFSETQ, per germline. The V gene lost 4 bases and the J gene lost 0 bases, with 11 bases spanning the gap. The CDR3 sequence is CASSEYRSSYNEQFF. The CDR3 nucleotides are TGCGCCAGCAGCGAATACAGGAGCTCCTACAATGAGCAGTTCTTC.

This chain uses TRBV5-4 with TRBJ2-5; 7 nucleotides line up with TRBD1. The CDR3 has 14 residues. Germline V CDR1 and CDR2: SGHNT, YYREEE (reference sequence). J lost 2 bases, V lost 5 bases, and 6 bases had no gene match. The CDR3 loop is CASRRDRWQETQYF. The CDR3 bases are TGTGCCAGCAGACGGGACAGATGGCAAGAGACCCAGTACTTC. Looking up the rest from reference TRBV5-4 and TRBJ2-5 gives the full variable domain: ETGVTQSPTHLIKTRGQQVTLRCSSQSGHNTVSWYQQALGQGPQFIFQYYREEENGRGNFPPRFSGLQFPNYSSELNVNALELDDSALYLCASRRDRWQETQYFGPGTRLLVL.

Regarding this clone: This specimen includes other DNA sequences encoding the same CDR3. The rearrangement joins TRBV6-5 to TRBJ2-7; 9 nucleotides match TRBD1. Unmatched junction bases numbered 3, after V lost 7 bases and J lost 2 bases. This CDR3 contains 13 residues. Germline loops: CDR1 MNHEY, CDR2 SVGAGI. The CDR3 loop is CASTRDRAYEQYF. As DNA, the CDR3 is TGTGCCAGCACCCGGGACAGGGCCTACGAGCAGTACTTC.